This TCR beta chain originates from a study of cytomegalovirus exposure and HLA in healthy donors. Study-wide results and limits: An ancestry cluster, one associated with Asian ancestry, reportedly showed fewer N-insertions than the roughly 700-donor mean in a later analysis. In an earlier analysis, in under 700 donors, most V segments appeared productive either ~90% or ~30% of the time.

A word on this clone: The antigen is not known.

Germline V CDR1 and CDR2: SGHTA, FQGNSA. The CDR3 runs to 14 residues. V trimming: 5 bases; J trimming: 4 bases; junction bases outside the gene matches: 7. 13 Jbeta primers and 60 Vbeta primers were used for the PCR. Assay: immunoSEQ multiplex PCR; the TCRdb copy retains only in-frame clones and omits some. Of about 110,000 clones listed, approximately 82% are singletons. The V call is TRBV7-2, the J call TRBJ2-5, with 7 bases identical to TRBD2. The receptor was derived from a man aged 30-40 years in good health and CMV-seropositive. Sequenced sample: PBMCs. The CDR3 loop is CASSPMGGGETQYF. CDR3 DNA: TGTGCCAGCAGCCCCATGGGGGGGGGAGAGACCCAGTACTTC.